These 2 T cell receptor beta chains were all obtained from the same sample, sequenced in a study of T cells after yellow fever vaccination. TCRdb recomputed calls from the 5' RACE reads with MiXCR, one row per CDR3 protein. Of 150,000 to 200,000 distinct CDR3 sequences in the sample, approximately 9.9% are singletons; the top ten hold approximately 39%. Here the sequenced sample was CD8+ T cells sorted from PBMCs, taken 45 days after the yellow fever booster vaccination. The source is a man between 18 and 29 years old who received the YFV17D yellow fever vaccine.

V usage is TRBV7-8 and J usage is TRBJ2-7; 8 nucleotides align to TRBD1. The CDR3 sequence is 12 residues long. V dropped 5 bases and J dropped 12; count of bases not matched to a gene: 9. Germline lookup yields CDR1 SGHVS and CDR2 FQNEAQ. CDR3 sequence: CASSHWQGAVYV. CDR3 sequence (DNA): TGTGCCAGCAGCCACTGGCAGGGGGCGGTGTACGTC.

This clonotype was counted between two and nine times. This chain links TRBV7-6 with TRBJ1-2, with D unclear. Germline V gives CDR1 SGHVS, CDR2 FNYEAQ. The germline V and J ends were trimmed by 4 bases and 4 bases, with 10 bases remaining between them. The CDR3 consists of 13 residues. CDR3 bases: TGTGCCAGCAGCTCAGACCTAGGCTATGGCTACACCTTC. Translating it yields CASSSDLGYGYTF.